Sequencing of this T cell receptor (beta chain) was carried out in a study of T cells in tuberculosis. Looking at the study overall: CD1B tetramers identified T cells specific for mycobacterial lipid GMM.

Some clones are missing from TCRdb's copy, which holds only in-frame ones; the method was immunoSEQ multiplex PCR. The sample contains fewer than 55,000 clones, roughly 96% of which appear only once. CDR1 MNHEY and CDR2 SVGAGI come from the germline V gene. Trimming removed 0 bases at V and 4 bases at J, with 12 bases between. The CDR3 has 15 amino acids. The sample's time point: new active TB diagnosis, blood taken before or within 7 days of starting treatment. The chain joins TRBV6-5 to TRBJ1-1; weak D call: TRBD1 (5 bases). The sequenced sample was PBMCs, obtained at tuberculosis diagnosis. This receptor was identified in an adult with tuberculosis. CDR3 DNA: TGTGCCAGCAGTTACTCAGGGGCGCTGCTCACTGAAGCTTTCTTT. This codes for CASSYSGALLTEAFF.